Listed below are T cell receptor beta chains from one sample, sequenced in a study of T cells after posttransplantation cyclophosphamide. TCRdb's table, derived via immunoSEQ multiplex PCR, lists solely in-frame clones and lacks some. The sample contains 50,000 to 65,000 clones, more than 70% of which appear only once. The sample was PBMCs. The receptors were gathered from a man aged 25-40 years with a blood cancer, CMV-positive, and with a related stem cell donor. Both conserved end residues are trimmed from each CDR3. Fields, in order: J gene, V gene, CDR3 protein.

TRBJ1-2 | TRBV19 | ASSAWQDYGYT
TRBJ2-1 | TRBV7-2 | ASSLAFDSNSYNEQF
TRBJ1-4 | TRBV9 | ASSVEGGLANEKLF
TRBJ1-2 | TRBV9 | ASSVGGEWGYGYT
TRBJ2-5 | TRBV19 | ASSIGTSGRQTQY
TRBJ1-5 | TRBV19 | ASSPDPGGFSNQPQH
TRBJ1-3 | TRBV29-1 | SVDMGNTIY
TRBJ2-7 | TRBV28 | ASSQAGQGVYEQY
TRBJ2-1 | TRBV10-3 | ATETGDNEQF
TRBJ2-1 | TRBV5-6 | ASSLYWVGTSGYEQF
TRBJ2-1 | TRBV28 | ASSLRLAASLFRNEQF
TRBJ1-1 | TRBV11-2 | ASSFKGDTEAF
- | TRBV6-6 | ASSTPGVGYEQY
TRBJ1-5 | TRBV4-1 | ASSRTLPTGTHRSNQPQH
TRBJ2-7 | TRBV19 | ASRPTGTSGAYYEQY
TRBJ1-3 | TRBV5-5 | ASSFRAGLGRTGNTIY
TRBJ1-4 | TRBV30 | AWSVLQGFNEKLF
TRBJ2-2 | TRBV9 | ASSDRGVNTGELF
TRBJ2-1 | TRBV7-8 | ASSFYSLAGRNNEQF
TRBJ2-3 | TRBV2 | ASSEGGGLTDTQY
TRBJ2-4 | TRBV2 | ASSENAGQNVY
TRBJ1-2 | TRBV7-6 | ASSPGGIRGPDGYT
TRBJ1-5 | TRBV21-1 | ASSKDGQGLLTQPQH
TRBJ1-4 | TRBV28 | ASSFPGGGTNEKLF
TRBJ2-1 | TRBV5-4 | ASSSKAGGSLYNEQF
TRBJ2-2 | TRBV19 | ASKPAGSNTGELF
TRBJ2-7 | TRBV5-1 | ASSFGLAGGRGNEQY
TRBJ2-1 | TRBV11-3 | ASSLWENEQF
TRBJ2-4 | TRBV27 | ASSSWTSSGIQY
TRBJ2-3 | TRBV30 | AWSGPGQGKDTQY
TRBJ1-1 | TRBV6-1 | ASSAPPGQSRNTEAF
TRBJ2-1 | TRBV7-3 | ASSLSGAGGGNEQF
TRBJ2-5 | TRBV19 | ASSIQGFGETQY
TRBJ2-7 | TRBV29-1 | SVFTVRGSSYEQY
TRBJ1-1 | TRBV7-6 | ASRITQGDLNTEAF
TRBJ2-1 | TRBV4-1 | ASSQIAGNEQF
TRBJ2-1 | TRBV5-6 | ASSLGTGSEQF
TRBJ2-7 | TRBV27 | ASSPAGVEQY
TRBJ2-5 | TRBV2 | ASAGTSAETQY
TRBJ1-1 | TRBV28 | ASSPPVGGTEAF
TRBJ2-1 | TRBV7-9 | ASSLVGSEQF
TRBJ2-7 | TRBV9 | ASSVQPGQSYEQY
TRBJ1-2 | TRBV6-5 | ASTAGQGIYGYT
TRBJ1-2 | TRBV4-2 | ASSQPSGVFYGYT
TRBJ2-1 | TRBV29-1 | SVQSPPGRRNEQF
TRBJ2-7 | TRBV6-6 | ASSLTSGSYEQY
TRBJ2-2 | TRBV7-6 | ASSSPLNTGELF
TRBJ1-5 | TRBV19 | ASSFGVPNQPQH
TRBJ2-6 | TRBV7-9 | ASYGQGGANVLT
- | TRBV4-2 | ASSQELGQGGYEQY
TRBJ1-2 | TRBV19 | ASSMAGDGLYGYT